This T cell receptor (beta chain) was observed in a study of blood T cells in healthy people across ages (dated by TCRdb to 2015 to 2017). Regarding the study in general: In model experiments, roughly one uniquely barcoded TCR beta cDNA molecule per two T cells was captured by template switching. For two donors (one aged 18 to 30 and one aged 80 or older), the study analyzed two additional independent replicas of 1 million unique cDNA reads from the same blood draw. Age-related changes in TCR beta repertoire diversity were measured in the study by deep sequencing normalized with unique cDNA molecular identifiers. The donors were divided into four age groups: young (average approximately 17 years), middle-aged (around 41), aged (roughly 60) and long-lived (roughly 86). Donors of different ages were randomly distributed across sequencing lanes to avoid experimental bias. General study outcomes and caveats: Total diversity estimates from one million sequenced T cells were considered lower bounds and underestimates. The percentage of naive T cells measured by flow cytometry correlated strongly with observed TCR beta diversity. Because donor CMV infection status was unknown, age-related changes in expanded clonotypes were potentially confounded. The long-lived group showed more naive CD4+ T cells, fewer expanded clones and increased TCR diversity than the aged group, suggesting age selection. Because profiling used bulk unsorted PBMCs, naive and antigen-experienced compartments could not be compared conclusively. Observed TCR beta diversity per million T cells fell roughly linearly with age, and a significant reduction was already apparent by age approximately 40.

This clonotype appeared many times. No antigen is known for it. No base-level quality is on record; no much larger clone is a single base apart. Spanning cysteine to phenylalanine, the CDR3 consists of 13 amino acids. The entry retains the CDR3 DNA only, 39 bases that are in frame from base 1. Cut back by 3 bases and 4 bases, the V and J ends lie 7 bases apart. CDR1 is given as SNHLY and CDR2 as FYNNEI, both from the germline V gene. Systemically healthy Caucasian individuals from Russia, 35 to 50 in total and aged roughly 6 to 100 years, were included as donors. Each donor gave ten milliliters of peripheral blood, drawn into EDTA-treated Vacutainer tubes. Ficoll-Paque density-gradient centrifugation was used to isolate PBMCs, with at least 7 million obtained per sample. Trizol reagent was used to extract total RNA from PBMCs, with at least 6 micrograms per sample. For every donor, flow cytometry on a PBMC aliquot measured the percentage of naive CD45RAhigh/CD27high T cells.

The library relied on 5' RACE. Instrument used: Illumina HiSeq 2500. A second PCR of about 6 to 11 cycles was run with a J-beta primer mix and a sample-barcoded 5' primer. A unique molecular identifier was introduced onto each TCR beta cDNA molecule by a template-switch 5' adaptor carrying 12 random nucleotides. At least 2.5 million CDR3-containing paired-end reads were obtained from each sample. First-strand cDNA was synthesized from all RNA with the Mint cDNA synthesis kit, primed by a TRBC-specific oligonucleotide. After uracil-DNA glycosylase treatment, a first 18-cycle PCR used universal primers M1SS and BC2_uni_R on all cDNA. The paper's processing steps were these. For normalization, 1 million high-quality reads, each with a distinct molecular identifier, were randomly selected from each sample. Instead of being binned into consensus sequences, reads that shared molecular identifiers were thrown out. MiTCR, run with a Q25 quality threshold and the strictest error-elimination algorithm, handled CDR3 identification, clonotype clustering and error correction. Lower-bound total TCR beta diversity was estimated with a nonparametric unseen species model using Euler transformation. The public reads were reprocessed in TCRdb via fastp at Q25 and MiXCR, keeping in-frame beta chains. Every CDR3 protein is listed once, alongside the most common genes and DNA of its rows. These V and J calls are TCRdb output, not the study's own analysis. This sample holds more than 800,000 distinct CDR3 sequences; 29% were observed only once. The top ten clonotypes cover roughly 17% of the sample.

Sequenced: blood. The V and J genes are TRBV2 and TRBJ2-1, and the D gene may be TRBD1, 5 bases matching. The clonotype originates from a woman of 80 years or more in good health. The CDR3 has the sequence CASSDRQYNEQFF. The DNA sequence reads TGTGCCAGCAGTGATAGACAGTACAATGAGCAGTTCTTC. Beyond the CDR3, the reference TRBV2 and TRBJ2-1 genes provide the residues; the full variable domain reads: EPEVTQTPSHQVTQMGQEVILRCVPISNHLYFYWYRQILGQKVEFLVSFYNNEISEKSEIFDDQFSVERPDGSNFTLKIRSTKLEDSAMYFCASSDRQYNEQFFGPGTRLTVL.